What follows describes a single T cell receptor beta chain. This specimen belongs to a study of technical replicates of blood from several donors. Profiled with immunoSEQ multiplex PCR; TCRdb holds only in-frame clones, not every one. The sample comprises 95,000 to 100,000 clones, almost 96% of which are singletons, and over 0.2% rests with the top ten. The CDR3 loop spans 12 amino acids. Deletions cut 5 bases from V and 3 bases from J, with 7 bases between. The germline CDR1 and CDR2 sequences are SGHAT and FQNNGV. The material sequenced was T cells isolated from PBMCs. The rearrangement joins TRBV11-2 to TRBJ1-1; unclear D gene. This TCR was sampled from a human donor in good health. The CDR3 DNA reads TGTGCCAGCAGCGAGGAGTACACTGAAGCTTTCTTT. Translation: CASSEEYTEAFF.